This TCR beta chain was recorded in a study of CD8+ T cells in alopecia areata. About the research overall: A regimen of oral tofacitinib, 5 to 10 mg twice daily, was given to treated patients.

A word on this clone: Its antigen is undetermined.

Stated treatment: oral pan-JAK inhibitor, 5-10 mg twice daily. The study's findings and limits: In scalp, tofacitinib significantly decreased clonality and expanded CD8+ clones among the top 100. Across lesional scalp, and particularly alopecia totalis/universalis, clonality surpassed that of normal scalp.

Following RNA extraction, reverse transcription yielded cDNA that acted as the sequencing template. Sequenced by immunoSEQ multiplex PCR; TCRdb stores in-frame clones only, minus some. The table has 65,000 to 75,000 clones, approximately 30% seen once. CDR1 and CDR2 from the germline V gene are SNHLY and FYNNEI. V was clipped by 6 bases and J by 7 bases, with 13 bases between them. This CDR3 comprises 12 residues. This clonotype was obtained from a human donor with alopecia areata. The sample here was CD8+ T cells sorted from blood, taken at week 4, from a patient treated with tofacitinib. The chain couples TRBV2 to TRBJ2-7; D not resolved. This CDR3 is CASRDAEREQYF. Here the CDR3 DNA reads TGTGCCAGCAGGGACGCGGAAAGGGAGCAGTACTTC.